This T cell receptor beta chain was found in a study of shared clonotypes between healthy human individuals. The CDR3 totals 13 residues. The ends were cut back, 3 bases at V and 8 bases at J, with 11 bases in the middle. Germline CDR1 is SEHNR and CDR2 is FQNEAQ (reference sequence). The assay was run at deep level. Profiled with immunoSEQ multiplex PCR; TCRdb holds only in-frame clones, not every one. This table holds nearly 750,000 clones, roughly 72% found once. The rearrangement joins TRBV7-9 to TRBJ2-1; D is perhaps TRBD2 (6 bases). Sequenced: memory CD4+ T cells sorted from blood. Documented subset: CD45RA-negative fraction. This sequence originates from a woman aged 25 to 39 in good health. In DNA form, the CDR3 reads TGTGCCAGCAGCTTTTGGGGAGGTCATGAGCAGTTCTTC. It encodes CASSFWGGHEQFF.